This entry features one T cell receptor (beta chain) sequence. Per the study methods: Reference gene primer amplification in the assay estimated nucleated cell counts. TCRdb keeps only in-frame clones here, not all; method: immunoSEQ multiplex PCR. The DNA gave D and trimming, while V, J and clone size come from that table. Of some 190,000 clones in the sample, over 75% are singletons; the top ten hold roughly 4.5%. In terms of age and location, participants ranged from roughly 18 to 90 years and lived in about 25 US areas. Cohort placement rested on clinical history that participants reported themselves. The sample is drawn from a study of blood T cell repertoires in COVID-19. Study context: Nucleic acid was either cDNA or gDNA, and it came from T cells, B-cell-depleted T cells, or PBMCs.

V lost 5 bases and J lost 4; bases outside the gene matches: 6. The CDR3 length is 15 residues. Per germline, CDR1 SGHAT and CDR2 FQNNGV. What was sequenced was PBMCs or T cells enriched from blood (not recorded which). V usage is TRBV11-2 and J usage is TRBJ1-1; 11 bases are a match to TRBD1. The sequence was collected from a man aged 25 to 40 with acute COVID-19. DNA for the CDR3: TGTGCCAGCAGCACAGACGGGACAGGGGGCACTGAAGCTTTCTTT. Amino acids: CASSTDGTGGTEAFF. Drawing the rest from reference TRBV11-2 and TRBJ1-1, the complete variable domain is EAGVAQSPRYKIIEKRQSVAFWCNPISGHATLYWYQQILGQGPKLLIQFQNNGVVDDSQLPKDRFSAERLKGVDSTLKIQPAKLEDSAVYLCASSTDGTGGTEAFFGQGTRLTVV.